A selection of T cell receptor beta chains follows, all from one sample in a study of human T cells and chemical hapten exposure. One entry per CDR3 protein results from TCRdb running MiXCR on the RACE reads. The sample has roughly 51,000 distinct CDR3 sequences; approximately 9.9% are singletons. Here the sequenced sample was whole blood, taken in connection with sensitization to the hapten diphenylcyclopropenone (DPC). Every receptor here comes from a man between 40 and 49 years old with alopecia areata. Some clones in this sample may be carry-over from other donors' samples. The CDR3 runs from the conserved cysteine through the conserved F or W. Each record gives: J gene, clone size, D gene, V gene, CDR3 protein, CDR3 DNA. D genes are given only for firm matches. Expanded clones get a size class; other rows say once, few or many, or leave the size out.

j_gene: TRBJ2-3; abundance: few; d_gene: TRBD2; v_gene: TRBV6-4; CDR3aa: CASSDTTSGSGTDTQYF; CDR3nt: TGTGCCAGCAGCGACACGACTAGCGGATCGGGTACAGATACGCAGTATTTT
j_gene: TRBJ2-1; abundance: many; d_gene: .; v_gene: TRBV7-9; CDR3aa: CASSPRVVSYNEQFF; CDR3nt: TGTGCCAGCAGCCCTAGGGTGGTCTCCTACAATGAGCAGTTCTTC
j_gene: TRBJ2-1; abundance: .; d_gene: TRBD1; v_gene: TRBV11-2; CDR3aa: CASSYRDRLYNEQFF; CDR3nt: TGTGCCAGCAGCTACCGGGACAGGCTGTACAATGAGCAGTTCTTC
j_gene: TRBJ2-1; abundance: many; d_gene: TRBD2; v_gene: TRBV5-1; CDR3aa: CASRKTSAYNEQFF; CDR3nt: TGCGCCAGCCGTAAGACTAGCGCGTACAATGAGCAGTTCTTC
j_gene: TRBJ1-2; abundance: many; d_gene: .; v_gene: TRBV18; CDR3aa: CASSPGAKIYGYTF; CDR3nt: TGTGCCAGCTCACCAGGGGCTAAAATCTATGGCTACACCTTC
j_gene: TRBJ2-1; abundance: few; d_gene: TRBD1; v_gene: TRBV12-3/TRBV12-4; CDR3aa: CASSLFRQGGYNEQFF; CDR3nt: TGTGCCAGCAGTTTATTTAGACAGGGTGGCTACAATGAGCAGTTCTTC
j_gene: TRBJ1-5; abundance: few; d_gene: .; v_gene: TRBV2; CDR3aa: CASKEGLGSNQPQHF; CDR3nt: TGTGCCAGCAAGGAGGGGCTAGGTAGCAATCAGCCCCAGCATTTT
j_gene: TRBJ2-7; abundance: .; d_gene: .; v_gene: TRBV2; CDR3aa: CASSVPRAYEQYF; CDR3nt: TGTGCCAGCAGTGTCCCTCGCGCCTACGAGCAGTACTTC
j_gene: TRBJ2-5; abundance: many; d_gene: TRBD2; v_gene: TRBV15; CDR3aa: CATSTLAGAETQYF; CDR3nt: TGTGCCACCAGCACACTAGCGGGAGCTGAGACCCAGTACTTC
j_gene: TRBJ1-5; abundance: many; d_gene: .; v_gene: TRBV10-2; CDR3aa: CASSDDRSYNQPQHF; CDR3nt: TGCGCCAGCAGCGACGACAGATCCTACAATCAGCCCCAGCATTTT
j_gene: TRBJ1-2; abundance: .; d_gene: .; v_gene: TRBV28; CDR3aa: CASSWGNYGYTF; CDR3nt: TGTGCCAGCAGTTGGGGTAACTATGGCTACACCTTC
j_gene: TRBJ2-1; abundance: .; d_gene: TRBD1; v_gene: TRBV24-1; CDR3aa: CATSDRRGQYNEQFF; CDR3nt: TGTGCCACCAGTGATAGAAGGGGGCAATACAATGAGCAGTTCTTC
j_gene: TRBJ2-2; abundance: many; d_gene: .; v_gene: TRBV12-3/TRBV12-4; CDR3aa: CASSPGQPTGTGELFF; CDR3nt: TGTGCCAGCAGCCCTGGACAGCCTACAGGGACCGGGGAGCTGTTTTTT
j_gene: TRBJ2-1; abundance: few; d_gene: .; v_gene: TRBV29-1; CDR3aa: CSVMTSVNEQFF; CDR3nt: TGCAGCGTTATGACTAGTGTCAATGAGCAGTTCTTC
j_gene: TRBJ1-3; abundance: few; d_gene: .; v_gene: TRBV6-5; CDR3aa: CASRHGSSGNTIYF; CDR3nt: TGTGCCAGCAGGCACGGGAGCTCTGGAAACACCATATATTTT
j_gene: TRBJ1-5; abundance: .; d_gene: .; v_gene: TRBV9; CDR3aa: CASSRGGDSNQPQHF; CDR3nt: TGTGCCAGCTCACGAGGGGGGGATAGCAATCAGCCCCAGCATTTT
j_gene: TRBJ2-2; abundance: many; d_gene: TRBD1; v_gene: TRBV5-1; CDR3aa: CASSSASGTGHTGELFF; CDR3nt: TGCGCCAGCAGCTCAGCTTCCGGGACAGGGCACACCGGGGAGCTGTTTTTT
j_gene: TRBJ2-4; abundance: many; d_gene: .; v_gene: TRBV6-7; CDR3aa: CASSTGTHRCF; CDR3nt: TGTGCCAGCAGTACCGGGACTCACCGTTGCTTC
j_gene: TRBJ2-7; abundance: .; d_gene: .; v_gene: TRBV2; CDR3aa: CASKLRLISYEQYF; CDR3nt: TGTGCCAGCAAGCTCAGGCTGATCTCCTACGAGCAGTACTTC
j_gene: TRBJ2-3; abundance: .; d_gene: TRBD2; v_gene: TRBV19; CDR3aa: CATHRETSGRSTDTQYF; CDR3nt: TGTGCCACCCATAGGGAGACTAGCGGGAGGAGCACAGATACGCAGTATTTT
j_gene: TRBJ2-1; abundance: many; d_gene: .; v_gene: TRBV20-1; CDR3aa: CSARGHRGRSGTYNEQFF; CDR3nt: TGCAGTGCTAGAGGACACAGGGGAAGGAGCGGGACCTACAATGAGCAGTTCTTC
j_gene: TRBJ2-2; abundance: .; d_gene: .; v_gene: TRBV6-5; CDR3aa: CASSYTGQYSGELFF; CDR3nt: TGTGCCAGCAGTTACACCGGACAGTATTCCGGGGAGCTGTTTTTT